These 2 T cell receptor beta chains originate from one sample sequenced in a study of T cell responses to AZD1222 COVID-19 vaccine. Generated by immunoSEQ multiplex PCR, the TCRdb table keeps only in-frame clones and is missing some. The data show about 140,000 clones, roughly 86% seen once. The specimen comprised peripheral blood, sampled 28 days after the second dose of the MenACWY control vaccine. The receptors stem from an adult who received the MenACWY meningococcal vaccine as a control.

This rearrangement joins TRBV5-1 to TRBJ2-1; 11 bases map to TRBD2. J gave up 2 bases and V 4 bases, and 2 bases lay outside the gene matches. CDR3 length: 15 amino acids. Per germline, CDR1 SGHRS and CDR2 YFSETQ. CDR3 protein: CASSGGLAAYNEQFF. The CDR3 DNA reads as TGCGCCAGCAGCGGGGGACTAGCGGCCTACAATGAGCAGTTCTTC.

The chain is built from TRBV2 and TRBJ2-2; 7 bases match TRBD2. The length of the CDR3 is 15 residues. Trimming cost V 6 bases and J 3 bases; bases outside gene matches: 7. CDR1 and CDR2 (germline): SNHLY, FYNNEI. The CDR3 coding sequence is TGTGCCAGCAGAACGGGGAGGGACCACACCGGGGAGCTGTTTTTT. Translated: CASRTGRDHTGELFF.